These T cell receptor beta chains were read from a single sample in a study of post-analysis software for immune sequencing data. TCRdb ran MiXCR on the PCR reads and lists one entry per CDR3 protein. The sample contains 380,000 or so distinct CDR3 sequences, less than 35% of which appear only once. The specimen sequenced was blood. Receptors were obtained from a girl aged 10-17 years with multiple sclerosis. The CDR3 runs from the conserved cysteine through the conserved F or W. The order of the fields is CDR3 DNA, CDR3 protein, D gene, clone size, V gene, J gene. A D gene is named only where the DNA matches it firmly. Size is omitted from some rows. Given values are once, few, many or a class for expanded clones.

cdr3_nt: TGTGCCAGCAGGCTACAGGGGATCTCTGGAAACACCATATATTTT
cdr3_aa: CASRLQGISGNTIYF
d_call: TRBD1
clone_size: NA
v_call: TRBV12-3/TRBV12-4
j_call: TRBJ1-3

cdr3_nt: TGTGCCAGCAGCTCAACGACAGGGGTTAATGAAAAACTGTTTTTT
cdr3_aa: CASSSTTGVNEKLFF
d_call: TRBD1
clone_size: NA
v_call: TRBV7-9
j_call: TRBJ1-4

cdr3_nt: TGTGCCACCAATCCTAGCGGGGGGGCCGGAGATACGCAGTATTTT
cdr3_aa: CATNPSGGAGDTQYF
d_call: TRBD2
clone_size: NA
v_call: TRBV15
j_call: TRBJ2-3

cdr3_nt: TGCGCCAGCAGAAATACCAGGGAGTTCGACACCGGGGAGCTGTTTTTT
cdr3_aa: CASRNTREFDTGELFF
d_call: NA
clone_size: NA
v_call: TRBV4-1
j_call: TRBJ2-2

cdr3_nt: TGTGCCAGAGAAGGACAGGGTCTTGCAACTTTCGGCTACACCTTC
cdr3_aa: CAREGQGLATFGYTF
d_call: TRBD1
clone_size: NA
v_call: TRBV2
j_call: TRBJ1-2

cdr3_nt: TGCGCCAGCAGCAGTTTACAGGGTTTCACAGATACGCAGTATTTT
cdr3_aa: CASSSLQGFTDTQYF
d_call: NA
clone_size: NA
v_call: TRBV5-1
j_call: TRBJ2-3

cdr3_nt: TGTGCCGCGAACAGGGGCAATGAAAAACTGTTTTTT
cdr3_aa: CAANRGNEKLFF
d_call: TRBD1
clone_size: NA
v_call: TRBV2
j_call: TRBJ1-4

cdr3_nt: TGTGCCAGCAGTGACGTCGGCTGGCAGTACTTC
cdr3_aa: CASSDVGWQYF
d_call: NA
clone_size: few
v_call: TRBV25-1
j_call: TRBJ2-7

cdr3_nt: TGTGCCAGCAGCCAAGACAGGGTTGATCAGCCCCAGCATTTT
cdr3_aa: CASSQDRVDQPQHF
d_call: NA
clone_size: few
v_call: TRBV4-2
j_call: TRBJ1-5

cdr3_nt: TGTGCCATCAGCGGAACCCAGGGAAACAATGAGCAGTTCTTC
cdr3_aa: CAISGTQGNNEQFF
d_call: NA
clone_size: few
v_call: TRBV10-3
j_call: TRBJ2-1

cdr3_nt: TGCAGTGCTAGAGGGGATACCGGGACAGGCTACGAGCAGTACTTC
cdr3_aa: CSARGDTGTGYEQYF
d_call: TRBD1
clone_size: few
v_call: TRBV20-1
j_call: TRBJ2-7

cdr3_nt: TGTGCCAGCAGTTTGTTCGGGACTACATACGAGCAGTACTTC
cdr3_aa: CASSLFGTTYEQYF
d_call: TRBD2
clone_size: NA
v_call: TRBV28
j_call: TRBJ2-7

cdr3_nt: TGCAGTACTTACGCGGGGACAGGGGGTACAAATAACTATGGCTACACCTTC
cdr3_aa: CSTYAGTGGTNNYGYTF
d_call: TRBD1
clone_size: NA
v_call: TRBV20-1
j_call: TRBJ1-2

cdr3_nt: TGTGCCAGCAGTTTGGTGGCAGATACGGAATATTTT
cdr3_aa: CASSLVADTEYF
d_call: NA
clone_size: NA
v_call: TRBV12-3/TRBV12-4
j_call: TRBJ2-3

cdr3_nt: TGCAGTGCCCTATTAGACCGATTTACGAGCTACGAGCAGTACTTC
cdr3_aa: CSALLDRFTSYEQYF
d_call: NA
clone_size: NA
v_call: TRBV20-1
j_call: TRBJ2-7

cdr3_nt: TGTGCCAGCAGTGAAGGTTTGGGGGGCCTCAGGGCGGAGGCCCAGTACTTC
cdr3_aa: CASSEGLGGLRAEAQYF
d_call: NA
clone_size: many
v_call: TRBV25-1
j_call: TRBJ2-5

cdr3_nt: TGTGCCAGCAGTTTTAGGGACAGGGGGTACAATGAGCAGTTCTTC
cdr3_aa: CASSFRDRGYNEQFF
d_call: TRBD1
clone_size: NA
v_call: TRBV12-3/TRBV12-4
j_call: TRBJ2-1

cdr3_nt: TGTGCCAGCAGTTACGGACTAGCGGGGCTGTACAATGAGCAGTTCTTC
cdr3_aa: CASSYGLAGLYNEQFF
d_call: TRBD2
clone_size: few
v_call: TRBV6-5
j_call: TRBJ2-1

cdr3_nt: TGCAGCGTTCTCCGACTAGCGGGGTACGACTTGCGTAAGACGGATACGCAGTATTTT
cdr3_aa: CSVLRLAGYDLRKTDTQYF
d_call: TRBD2
clone_size: few
v_call: TRBV29-1
j_call: TRBJ2-3

cdr3_nt: TGCGCCAGCAGCCAAGAGGTACTAGCGGCGTACAATGAGCAGTTCTTC
cdr3_aa: CASSQEVLAAYNEQFF
d_call: TRBD2
clone_size: NA
v_call: TRBV4-3
j_call: TRBJ2-1

cdr3_nt: TGCGCCAGCAGCCCCCCCGGAGAGCGAATGAACACTGAAGCTTTCTTT
cdr3_aa: CASSPPGERMNTEAFF
d_call: NA
clone_size: NA
v_call: TRBV5-1
j_call: TRBJ1-1

cdr3_nt: TGTGCCAGCAGCCCGGGGGCCAATTTAAGGGAAGCTTTCTTT
cdr3_aa: CASSPGANLREAFF
d_call: NA
clone_size: few
v_call: TRBV13
j_call: TRBJ1-1

cdr3_nt: TGTGCCAGCAAGGGGCGGGACATAACCTACGAGCAGTACTTC
cdr3_aa: CASKGRDITYEQYF
d_call: NA
clone_size: NA
v_call: TRBV2
j_call: TRBJ2-7

cdr3_nt: TGTGCCAGCAGCCAAAGGACAGGAGCAAGTGGCTACACCTTC
cdr3_aa: CASSQRTGASGYTF
d_call: TRBD1
clone_size: NA
v_call: TRBV3-1
j_call: TRBJ1-2

cdr3_nt: TGCGCCAGCAGCCTTGCCGAGGGGGTCGGGGAGACCCAGTACTTC
cdr3_aa: CASSLAEGVGETQYF
d_call: NA
clone_size: few
v_call: TRBV4-1
j_call: TRBJ2-5

cdr3_nt: TGTGCCAGCAGTTCAAGGGCCGGTGGCTACACCTTC
cdr3_aa: CASSSRAGGYTF
d_call: NA
clone_size: NA
v_call: TRBV6-2/TRBV6-3
j_call: TRBJ1-2

cdr3_nt: TGTGCCAGCAGCCAACCCGGCAGGGCCAACTATGGCTACACCTTC
cdr3_aa: CASSQPGRANYGYTF
d_call: NA
clone_size: NA
v_call: TRBV3-1
j_call: TRBJ1-2

cdr3_nt: TGTGCCAGCAGCTTGGTGGGCGGAAAACAAGAGACCCAGTACTTC
cdr3_aa: CASSLVGGKQETQYF
d_call: NA
clone_size: NA
v_call: TRBV5-6
j_call: TRBJ2-5

cdr3_nt: TGTGCCACCAACCCCCAGGGGGCTTCAGCTAACTATGGCTACACCTTC
cdr3_aa: CATNPQGASANYGYTF
d_call: TRBD1
clone_size: few
v_call: TRBV10-3
j_call: TRBJ1-2

cdr3_nt: TGTGCCAGCACCCTGCCTGGCAGGGGGATGGCAGATACGCAGTATTTT
cdr3_aa: CASTLPGRGMADTQYF
d_call: TRBD1
clone_size: few
v_call: TRBV5-6
j_call: TRBJ2-3

cdr3_nt: TGTGCCAGCAGTTTTGAGGCCGAAGCTTTCTTT
cdr3_aa: CASSFEAEAFF
d_call: NA
clone_size: NA
v_call: TRBV12-3/TRBV12-4
j_call: TRBJ1-1

cdr3_nt: TGTGCCAGCAGTCCCGCCTCCTACGAGCAGTACTTC
cdr3_aa: CASSPASYEQYF
d_call: NA
clone_size: few
v_call: TRBV6-2/TRBV6-3
j_call: TRBJ2-7

cdr3_nt: TGTGCCAGCAGAAGGGGCGAGGGAGGGACCCAGTACTTC
cdr3_aa: CASRRGEGGTQYF
d_call: NA
clone_size: few
v_call: TRBV7-6
j_call: TRBJ2-5

cdr3_nt: TGCAGTGCTAGAGATCCCAGGGTTGGGGGTCAGCCCCAGCATTTT
cdr3_aa: CSARDPRVGGQPQHF
d_call: NA
clone_size: NA
v_call: TRBV20-1
j_call: TRBJ1-5

cdr3_nt: TGCGCCAGCAGCCACACTAGCGGGGGCACAGATACGCAGTATTTT
cdr3_aa: CASSHTSGGTDTQYF
d_call: TRBD2
clone_size: few
v_call: TRBV4-1
j_call: TRBJ2-3

cdr3_nt: TGTGCCAGCAGTGTCACAGGGGGCGAGACACCCCTCCACTTT
cdr3_aa: CASSVTGGETPLHF
d_call: TRBD1
clone_size: NA
v_call: TRBV25-1
j_call: TRBJ1-6

cdr3_nt: TGTGCCAGCAGTTCGGGACTAGCGGGGATATACGAGCAGTACTTC
cdr3_aa: CASSSGLAGIYEQYF
d_call: TRBD2
clone_size: NA
v_call: TRBV27
j_call: TRBJ2-7

cdr3_nt: TGTGCCACCAGCGGACTCTCGCGGGCAGATACGCAGTATTTT
cdr3_aa: CATSGLSRADTQYF
d_call: NA
clone_size: NA
v_call: TRBV15
j_call: TRBJ2-3

cdr3_nt: TGTGCCAGCAGTGCCCCCTGGACAGACAATGAGCAGTTCTTC
cdr3_aa: CASSAPWTDNEQFF
d_call: NA
clone_size: few
v_call: TRBV27
j_call: TRBJ2-1

cdr3_nt: TGTGCCAGCAGACTCAATCCGGGGCCCCAGGAGCAGTTCTTC
cdr3_aa: CASRLNPGPQEQFF
d_call: NA
clone_size: few
v_call: TRBV6-2/TRBV6-3
j_call: TRBJ2-1

cdr3_nt: TGTGCCAGCAGCCAAGGATTGGGGAAGCAGTTCTTC
cdr3_aa: CASSQGLGKQFF
d_call: NA
clone_size: few
v_call: TRBV3-1
j_call: TRBJ2-1

cdr3_nt: TGTGCCAGCACCCAGTCGAGCTCCTACAATGAGCAGTTCTTC
cdr3_aa: CASTQSSSYNEQFF
d_call: NA
clone_size: many
v_call: TRBV12-3/TRBV12-4
j_call: TRBJ2-1

cdr3_nt: TGTGCCAGCAGTTTAGAGGATTCACCCCTCCACTTT
cdr3_aa: CASSLEDSPLHF
d_call: NA
clone_size: few
v_call: TRBV12-3/TRBV12-4
j_call: TRBJ1-6

cdr3_nt: TGTGCCAGCAGCCCCCCAGGGGACACTGAAGCTTTCTTT
cdr3_aa: CASSPPGDTEAFF
d_call: NA
clone_size: few
v_call: TRBV4-2
j_call: TRBJ1-1

cdr3_nt: TGTGCCAGCGGCCGACGGACTAACTACGAGCAGTACTTC
cdr3_aa: CASGRRTNYEQYF
d_call: NA
clone_size: NA
v_call: TRBV12-3/TRBV12-4
j_call: TRBJ2-7

cdr3_nt: TGTGCCAGCAGCTGGGAGCGGAACAATGAGCAGTTCTTC
cdr3_aa: CASSWERNNEQFF
d_call: NA
clone_size: NA
v_call: TRBV2
j_call: TRBJ2-1

cdr3_nt: TGCAGCGTTGAAAGCGCGGGGGGGCTTAATTACAATGAGCAGTTCTTC
cdr3_aa: CSVESAGGLNYNEQFF
d_call: TRBD2
clone_size: few
v_call: TRBV29-1
j_call: TRBJ2-1

cdr3_nt: TGCGCCAGCAGCTTGGGCGACCGAACCCACTCTGGGGCCAACGTCCGGACTTTC
cdr3_aa: CASSLGDRTHSGANVRTF
d_call: NA
clone_size: once
v_call: TRBV5-1
j_call: TRBJ2-6